The present entry profiles one T cell receptor (beta chain) with its context. Its antigen is currently unknown. Other DNA sequences in the sample encode the same CDR3. The length of the CDR3 is 14 residues. V lost 0 bases to trimming and J lost 2 bases; unmatched junction nucleotides: 1. The germline gives CDR1 SGDLS, CDR2 YYNGEE. This entry is derived from a study of cytomegalovirus exposure and HLA in healthy donors. Study results and caveats: As confirmed in vitro, a few CMV-associated chains were specific for CMV antigens. Most TCR sequences were uncommon, yet certain public TCRs appeared in many donors.

This PCR relied on a set of 60 Vbeta primers and 13 Jbeta primers. Sequenced by immunoSEQ multiplex PCR; TCRdb stores in-frame clones only, minus some. The data show about 210,000 clones, around 83% seen once. V is TRBV9 and J is TRBJ2-7; 8 bases are a match to TRBD1. The sample consisted of PBMCs. This TCR was sampled from a man aged 35 to 55 in good health and CMV-seropositive. The CDR3 loop reads CASSVGQGPYEQYF. The DNA for the CDR3 is TGTGCCAGCAGCGTAGGACAGGGGCCCTACGAGCAGTACTTC.